One and the same sample provided the 14 T cell receptor beta chains below, sequenced in a study of cytomegalovirus exposure and HLA in healthy donors. The PCR ran on 60 Vbeta and 13 Jbeta primers. TCRdb's copy holds only in-frame clones and misses some; the assay was immunoSEQ multiplex PCR. The sample holds around 170,000 clones; 78% are singletons and the top ten take about 1.3%. The sample was PBMCs. Every receptor here comes from a male donor in good health and CMV-seronegative.

This chain joins TRBV7-2 and TRBJ1-1, with 7 bases lining up with TRBD1. Germline values: CDR1 SGHTA, CDR2 FQGNSA. V shed 5 bases, J shed 8 bases, and the junction held 14 bases outside the gene matches. The CDR3 covers 15 residues. CDR3 nucleotide sequence: TGTGCCAGCAGCCCGATCCGGGACAGTTTGGTAGAAGCTTTCTTT. Protein product: CASSPIRDSLVEAFF. Based on the CDR3 plus reference TRBV7-2 and TRBJ1-1, the full variable domain is GAGVSQSPSNKVTEKGKDVELRCDPISGHTALYWYRQSLGQGLEFLIYFQGNSAPDKSGLPSDRFSAERTGGSVSTLTIQRTQQEDSAVYLCASSPIRDSLVEAFFGQGTRLTVV.

The genes are TRBV4-2 and TRBJ2-7; a possible D gene is TRBD2 (7 bases). Trimming removed 0 bases at V and 2 bases at J, with 20 bases between. The CDR3 runs to 18 residues. CDR1 and CDR2 (germline): LGHNA, YNFKEQ. CDR3 region: CASSQDLGGGGMTYEQYF. For the CDR3, the DNA is TGTGCCAGCAGCCAAGATCTCGGGGGAGGGGGGATGACCTACGAGCAGTACTTC.

The CDR3 coding sequence is TGTGCCAGCAGCCCCCGGGACAGGGGTTCCGAGCAGTACTTC. Amino acids: CASSPRDRGSEQYF. This chain connects TRBV9 to TRBJ2-7, with TRBD1 matching over 10 bases. Per the germline V gene, CDR1 is SGDLS and CDR2 is YYNGEE. J gave up 6 bases and V 4 bases, and 7 bases lay outside the gene matches. The CDR3 is 14 residues long.

This chain connects TRBV9 to TRBJ1-1, with 7 bases lining up with TRBD1. The CDR3 covers 13 residues. The germline V gene encodes CDR1 SGDLS and CDR2 YYNGEE. V trimming: 3 bases; J trimming: 4 bases; junction bases outside the gene matches: 3. The CDR3 sequence is CASSEGGGTEAFF. The CDR3 bases are TGTGCCAGCAGCGAAGGGGGCGGCACTGAAGCTTTCTTT.

The chain recombines TRBV27 with TRBJ2-2; 7 nucleotides line up with TRBD1. The CDR3 contains 19 residues. Germline V gene sequence: CDR1 MNHEY, CDR2 SMNVEV (reference sequence). The ends lost 2 bases at V and 4 bases at J; junction bases unmatched: 16. This chain's CDR3 is CASSLNFLERGQSTGELFF. The CDR3, as DNA: TGTGCCAGCAGTTTAAACTTTCTTGAGAGGGGGCAAAGCACCGGGGAGCTGTTTTTT.

The chain carries TRBV4-3 and TRBJ2-3; D unresolved. The CDR3 length is 15 residues. CDR1 and CDR2 (germline): LGHNA, YSLEER. The V gene lost 1 base and the J gene lost 6 bases, with 14 bases spanning the gap. In DNA, the CDR3 is TGCGCCAGCAGCCAAGCCCCCCGATTAGAGGATACGCAGTATTTT. As protein: CASSQAPRLEDTQYF.

The chain uses TRBV8-2 and TRBJ1-2; the table gives TRBD1 as D, unverified against the DNA. TRBV8-2 is annotated as a pseudogene. The length of the CDR3 is 16 residues. As DNA, the CDR3 is TGTGGCAGCTCACGCCGGGACAGGGTGGATAGTTATGGCTACACCTTC. It translates to CGSSRRDRVDSYGYTF.

This chain's CDR3 is CASRPIAGGPDTQYF. DNA of the CDR3: TGTGCCAGCAGGCCTATAGCGGGGGGCCCAGATACGCAGTATTTT. The rearrangement joins TRBV11-2 to TRBJ2-3, with 10 bases identical to TRBD2. Germline CDR1 and CDR2: SGHAT and FQNNGV. The CDR3 runs to 15 residues. V lost 6 bases to trimming and J lost 4 bases; unmatched junction nucleotides: 7.

The chain recombines TRBV28 with TRBJ1-4, with D perhaps TRBD1 (5 bases). The germline gives CDR1 MDHEN, CDR2 SYDVKM. The CDR3 sequence is 12 residues long. Trimming removed 5 bases at V and 11 bases at J, with 12 bases between. The CDR3 region is CASSTGRGKLFF. The CDR3 region has the DNA TGTGCCAGCAGTACCGGAAGGGGTAAACTGTTTTTT.

The chain carries TRBV14 and TRBJ2-7, with 10 bases fitting TRBD2. J gave up 4 bases and V 2 bases, and 8 bases lay outside the gene matches. Germline values: CDR1 SGHDN, CDR2 FVKESK. The length of the CDR3 is 16 residues. CDR3 loop: CASSQLLAGDPYEQYF. CDR3 bases: TGTGCCAGCAGCCAATTGCTAGCGGGAGATCCATACGAGCAGTACTTC.

The rearrangement uses TRBV7-3 and TRBJ2-5, with 7 bases fitting TRBD2. After removal of 0 bases from V and 4 bases from J, the junction contained 8 bases not matched to a gene. Germline values: CDR1 SGHTA, CDR2 FQGTGA. The CDR3 is made up of 16 amino acids. The chain's CDR3 is CASSLTGGGGGETQYF. The DNA of the CDR3 is TGTGCCAGCAGCTTAACGGGCGGGGGAGGAGGAGAGACCCAGTACTTC.

The chain recombines TRBV28 with TRBJ1-1; possibly TRBD1 for D (6 bases). The CDR3 covers 13 residues. V was trimmed by 6 bases and J by 0 bases, leaving 8 bases between them. CDR1 is MDHEN, CDR2 SYDVKM, per germline. In nucleotides, the CDR3 is TGTGCCAGCAGCAACAGGGTGAACACTGAAGCTTTCTTT. Amino acids: CASSNRVNTEAFF.

This clone showed up just a few times. The chain employs TRBV13 and TRBJ2-4, with D hard to call. This CDR3 spans 14 amino acids. Germline CDR1 is PRHDT and CDR2 is FYEKMQ (reference sequence). The germline V and J ends were trimmed by 8 bases and 0 bases, with 11 bases remaining between them. DNA for the CDR3: TGTGCCAGCCGACACTCCCGAGCCAAAAACATTCAGTACTTC. This gives the protein CASRHSRAKNIQYF.

V usage is TRBV14 and J usage is TRBJ2-5, with D unresolved. The CDR3 is 18 residues long. Germline CDR1 and CDR2: SGHDN and FVKESK. V was trimmed by 1 base and J by 2 bases, leaving 20 bases between them. CDR3 residues: CASSQGLRRHGGQETQYF. CDR3 nucleotide sequence: TGTGCCAGCAGCCAAGGTCTTCGGCGGCACGGTGGACAAGAGACCCAGTACTTC.